The 17 T cell receptor beta chains below come from one sample, sequenced in a study of siplizumab effects on memory and regulatory T cells. The protocol was immunoSEQ multiplex PCR, while the TCRdb copy is restricted to in-frame clones and leaves out a portion. The sample includes some 100,000 clones, roughly 93% of them seen just once. The sequencing sample was made of CD8+ T cells sorted from blood. The receptors here all came from a human donor in good health.

CDR3 coding DNA: TGTGCCAGCAGCCCTGACAGCCGTGACGAGCAGTACTTC. Its protein is CASSPDSRDEQYF. The chain links TRBV7-9 to TRBJ2-7; TRBD1 is a possible D gene (5 bases). The CDR3 is made up of 13 amino acids. In germline, CDR1 is SEHNR, CDR2 FQNEAQ (reference sequence). Between the trimmed V and J ends, which lost 5 bases and 5 bases, there was a span of 13 bases.

The count of this clone is one. J is TRBJ2-5 and V is TRBV27; perhaps TRBD2 as D (6 bases). The CDR3 length is 13 residues. Germline V gives CDR1 MNHEY, CDR2 SMNVEV (reference sequence). The V end lost 8 bases, the J end lost 5 bases, and 15 bases lay between the germline ends. CDR3 in DNA: TGTGCCAGCGCGGGGTTGGAATTGGAGACCCAGTACTTC. Translated: CASAGLELETQYF.

The V call is TRBV10-3, the J call TRBJ1-1; 9 nucleotides agree with TRBD1. CDR1 is ENHRY and CDR2 is SYGVKD in the germline V gene. This CDR3 spans 14 amino acids. The V gene end was trimmed by 4 bases and the J gene end by 4 bases; junction bases not matched to a gene: 4. CDR3 coding DNA: TGTGCCATCAGTGTGACAGGGGGGACCACTGAAGCTTTCTTT. This sequence encodes CAISVTGGTTEAFF.

The V gene is TRBV7-8, the J gene TRBJ1-4; D is perhaps TRBD1 (6 bases). CDR3 length equals 17 residues. Germline V lookup: CDR1 SGHVS, CDR2 FQNEAQ. V lost 0 bases and J lost 4, with 15 bases in between. The CDR3: CASSLAEDRYNNEKLFF. The CDR3 DNA is TGTGCCAGCAGCTTAGCGGAGGACAGATATAATAATGAAAAACTGTTTTTT.

V is TRBV27 and J is TRBJ2-7; 8 positions match TRBD1. The germline V gene encodes CDR1 MNHEY and CDR2 SMNVEV (reference sequence). V gave up 6 bases and J gave up 0 bases; unmatched junction bases: 7. This CDR3 contains 15 residues. CDR3 nucleotides: TGTGCCAGCAGGATTGGGCAGGGGGCCTCCTACGAGCAGTACTTC. Translating it yields CASRIGQGASYEQYF.

The V and J genes are TRBV6-1 and TRBJ2-7, with 9 bases matching TRBD1. Per germline, CDR1 MNHNS and CDR2 SASEGT. The ends lost 1 base at V and 3 bases at J; junction bases unmatched: 4. The CDR3 is 15 amino acids. The CDR3 sequence is CASSEGRGQGYEQYF. The CDR3 DNA reads as TGTGCCAGCAGTGAAGGAAGGGGACAGGGCTACGAGCAGTACTTC.

The CDR3, as DNA: TGTGCCAGCAGCTTAGAAGGGGGCGGCTACGAGCAGTACTTC. Translating it yields CASSLEGGGYEQYF. V gene TRBV11-2 combines with J gene TRBJ2-7; 7 nucleotides match TRBD1. Germline CDR1 and CDR2: SGHAT and FQNNGV. The V and J ends lost 0 bases and 3 bases, in that order; junction bases with no gene match: 2. The CDR3 has 14 amino acids.

V usage is TRBV4-1 and J usage is TRBJ1-6, with 10 bases fitting TRBD1. Germline V gene sequence: CDR1 MGHRA, CDR2 YSYEKL. The length of the CDR3 is 16 residues. V was pared by 4 bases and J by 9 bases, with 9 bases of the junction left unmatched. CDR3 in DNA: TGCGCCAGCAGCCCGTTAGGACAGGGGGGTGGTTCACCCCTCCACTTT. This encodes CASSPLGQGGGSPLHF.

This chain uses TRBV19 with TRBJ1-2, with D possibly matching TRBD1 (6 bases). V lost 5 bases and J 6 bases, leaving 25 bases between the germline ends. Per germline, CDR1 LNHDA and CDR2 SQIVND (reference sequence). The CDR3 sequence is 17 residues long. This CDR3 is CASSYPTPRGLIHGYTF. DNA of the CDR3: TGTGCCAGTAGTTACCCCACTCCCAGGGGCTTAATCCATGGCTACACCTTC.

The chain has TRBV6-6 and TRBJ2-7; 11 bases are shared with TRBD2. The ends lost 5 bases at V and 2 bases at J; junction bases unmatched: 5. The CDR3 is 15 amino acids. Germline loops: CDR1 MNHNY, CDR2 SVGAGI (reference sequence). CDR3 DNA: TGTGCCAGCAGTCCTTTTAGCGGGGGGGCCTACGAGCAGTACTTC. Translation gives CASSPFSGGAYEQYF.

The genes are TRBV4-3 and TRBJ2-2; 9 bases agree with TRBD2. The CDR3 totals 16 residues. After removal of 1 base from V and 7 bases from J, the junction contained 7 bases not matched to a gene. Germline V gene data show CDR1 as LGHNA and CDR2 as YSLEER. The CDR3 sequence is CASSQGSVAGVGELFF. For the CDR3, the DNA is TGCGCCAGCAGCCAAGGGTCAGTAGCGGGAGTCGGGGAGCTGTTTTTT.

The rearrangement links TRBV6-1 to TRBJ2-7; D is ambiguous. The CDR3 extends over 14 amino acids. V dropped 1 base and J dropped 0 bases, with 7 bases sitting between them. Looked up from germline, CDR1 is MNHNS and CDR2 is SASEGT. CDR3 sequence reads: CASSEGQFSYEQYF. The CDR3, as DNA: TGTGCCAGCAGTGAAGGTCAGTTCTCCTACGAGCAGTACTTC.

The chain links TRBV2 to TRBJ1-5; the match to TRBD1 covers 8 bases. CDR1 is SNHLY, CDR2 FYNNEI, per germline. The V and J ends lost 6 bases and 2 bases, in that order; junction bases with no gene match: 6. The CDR3 contains 15 residues. DNA for the CDR3: TGTGCCAGCAGCCCATCGACAGGGGGCAATCAGCCCCAGCATTTT. It specifies CASSPSTGGNQPQHF. Together with reference TRBV2 and TRBJ1-5, the CDR3 gives the full variable domain: EPEVTQTPSHQVTQMGQEVILRCVPISNHLYFYWYRQILGQKVEFLVSFYNNEISEKSEIFDDQFSVERPDGSNFTLKIRSTKLEDSAMYFCASSPSTGGNQPQHFGDGTRLSIL.

Concerning this clone: One end of the junction is discordant with germline, which a read error may explain. The rearrangement joins TRBV29-1 to TRBJ2-7, with a possible D match to TRBD1 (5 bases). The CDR3 totals 15 residues. Germline CDR1 SQVTM, CDR2 ANQGSEA. This CDR3 reads CSVEETATFSYEQYF. The CDR3 bases are TGCAGCGTGGAAGAGACAGCGACTTTCTCCTACGAGCAGTACTTC.

The chain recombines TRBV4-1 with TRBJ2-1; TRBD2 agrees at 10 bases. V dropped 4 bases and J dropped 3; count of bases not matched to a gene: 15. The CDR3 is made up of 19 amino acids. Germline CDR1 MGHRA, CDR2 YSYEKL. CDR3 protein: CASSPRGSGRAPNYNEQFF. For the CDR3, the DNA is TGCGCCAGCAGCCCCAGGGGGAGCGGGAGGGCCCCGAACTACAATGAGCAGTTCTTC.

This chain joins TRBV29-1 and TRBJ1-1; D ambiguous. V shed 0 bases and J shed 7 bases, with 9 bases lying between them. The CDR3 is 12 amino acids. Germline CDR1 and CDR2: SQVTM and ANQGSEA. The CDR3 sequence is CSVEDKLDEAFF. In DNA form, the CDR3 reads TGCAGCGTTGAAGACAAATTAGATGAAGCTTTCTTT.

The CDR3 coding sequence is TGTGCCAGCAGCCAGGACGCGGAGACCCAGTACTTC. Amino acids: CASSQDAETQYF. The V and J genes are TRBV11-2 and TRBJ2-5, with D unclear. Trimming took off 5 bases at V and 5 bases at J, with 9 bases between the two ends. The CDR3 is 12 residues long. Germline V lookup: CDR1 SGHAT, CDR2 FQNNGV.